This is a list of T cell receptor beta chains from one sample in a study of cytomegalovirus exposure and HLA in healthy donors. TCRdb's table, derived via immunoSEQ multiplex PCR, lists solely in-frame clones and lacks some. Among 150,000 to 190,000 clones listed, roughly four fifths were seen once. The source material was PBMCs. The receptors shown here come from a man younger than 35 in good health and CMV-seronegative. CDR3s include the opening cysteine and the closing phenylalanine or tryptophan. D genes are given only for firm matches. Clone sizes are given selectively: once, few, many, or a class where the clone is expanded.

v_gene	abundance	d_gene	j_gene	CDR3aa	CDR3nt
TRBV5-4	once	TRBD1	TRBJ1-5	CASSLRGQGNQPQHF	TGTGCCAGCAGCTTGAGGGGACAGGGCAATCAGCCCCAGCATTTT
TRBV14	once	.	TRBJ2-1	CASSLPEGGELGNGEQFF	TGTGCCAGCAGCCTCCCCGAAGGCGGGGAGCTTGGGAACGGTGAGCAGTTCTTC
TRBV9	.	.	TRBJ2-5	CASSVGVGTQYF	TGTGCCAGCAGCGTAGGAGTCGGGACCCAGTACTTC
TRBV27	.	.	TRBJ1-5	CASRLGGPNQPQHF	TGTGCCAGCAGACTAGGAGGGCCCAATCAGCCCCAGCATTTT
TRBV27	.	.	TRBJ1-3	CATRGGLSGNTIYF	TGTGCCACCAGAGGGGGTTTATCTGGAAACACCATATATTTT
TRBV4-1	.	TRBD1	TRBJ1-5	CASSPPRTGDSNQPQHF	TGCGCCAGCAGCCCCCCCCGGACAGGAGATAGCAATCAGCCCCAGCATTTT
TRBV5-1	.	TRBD2	TRBJ2-1	CASSWTSGGLGEQFF	TGCGCCAGCAGTTGGACTAGCGGGGGGCTGGGTGAGCAGTTCTTC
TRBV7-7	few	.	TRBJ2-5	CASSTGQSETQYF	TGTGCCAGCAGCACGGGACAAAGCGAGACCCAGTACTTC
TRBV5-5	few	TRBD1	TRBJ2-7	CASSLVGQGAGEQYF	TGTGCCAGCAGCTTGGTCGGCCAGGGGGCTGGCGAGCAGTACTTC
TRBV28	.	.	TRBJ2-2	CASSPHGGTGELFF	TGTGCCAGCAGTCCCCACGGGGGCACCGGGGAGCTGTTTTTT
TRBV6-5	.	.	TRBJ1-2	CASSPQGLGGYTF	TGTGCCAGCAGTCCCCAGGGTCTAGGGGGCTACACCTTC
TRBV5-1	.	.	TRBJ2-3	CASSLAPGGPRSDTQYF	TGCGCCAGCAGCTTGGCCCCGGGTGGCCCTCGGTCAGATACGCAGTATTTT
TRBV27	.	.	TRBJ2-1	CASSLSTRNIGQFF	TGTGCCAGCAGTTTATCGACAAGAAACATCGGGCAGTTCTTC
TRBV7-2	.	.	TRBJ2-3	CASNRAIADTQYF	TGTGCCAGCAACAGGGCAATTGCAGATACGCAGTATTTT
TRBV7-2	.	TRBD1	TRBJ2-1	CASSDGQGRGHNEQFF	TGTGCCAGCAGCGACGGACAGGGGAGGGGACACAATGAGCAGTTCTTC
TRBV2	.	.	TRBJ1-1	CASRARDGNTEAFF	TGTGCCAGCAGGGCCAGGGATGGGAACACTGAAGCTTTCTTT
TRBV5-8	.	.	TRBJ2-5	CASSPRAGAQETQYF	TGTGCCAGCAGCCCCCGGGCGGGGGCACAAGAGACCCAGTACTTC
TRBV23-1	.	.	TRBJ1-5	CASSLRGNQPQHF	TGCGCCAGCAGTCTCAGGGGAAATCAGCCCCAGCATTTT
TRBV28	.	.	TRBJ2-1	CASREGSALLEGQFF	TGTGCCAGCAGGGAAGGGAGCGCGCTCCTGGAGGGGCAGTTCTTC
TRBV27	.	.	TRBJ2-7	CASSSLYSYEQYF	TGTGCCAGCAGTTCCCTTTACTCCTACGAGCAGTACTTC
TRBV7-9	.	.	TRBJ1-4	CSSSLDAETNEKLFF	TGTTCCAGCAGCTTAGATGCGGAAACTAATGAAAAACTGTTTTTT
TRBV6-5	.	TRBD2	TRBJ2-1	CASSSQAGASYNEQFF	TGTGCCAGCAGTTCCCAAGCGGGGGCCTCCTACAATGAGCAGTTCTTC
TRBV27	.	TRBD1	TRBJ2-7	CASSLGQGRREQYF	TGTGCCAGCAGTCTAGGACAGGGTCGACGCGAGCAGTACTTC
TRBV7-9	.	TRBD2	TRBJ2-3	CASSAGGLTDTQYF	TGTGCCAGCAGCGCGGGAGGCCTCACAGATACGCAGTATTTT
TRBV7-9	.	TRBD1	TRBJ2-2	CSSSWDSFLGELFF	TGTTCCAGCAGCTGGGACAGCTTTTTGGGGGAGCTGTTTTTT
TRBV5-1	few	.	TRBJ1-2	CASSWSLQGNYGYTF	TGCGCCAGCAGCTGGAGCCTACAGGGTAACTATGGCTACACCTTC
TRBV11-2	.	TRBD2	TRBJ2-5	CASNLAGEAETQYF	TGTGCCAGCAACTTAGCGGGAGAAGCGGAGACCCAGTACTTC
TRBV5-6	.	.	TRBJ2-7	CASSVSYEQYF	TGTGCCAGCAGCGTCTCCTACGAGCAGTACTTC
TRBV4-3	.	.	TRBJ1-3	CASSQELRGGTGNTIYF	TGCGCCAGCAGCCAAGAGCTCCGGGGGGGCACTGGAAACACCATATATTTT
TRBV7-9	.	.	TRBJ2-7	CASSPGVTYEQYF	TGTGCCAGCAGCCCCGGGGTAACCTACGAGCAGTACTTC
TRBV30	.	TRBD1	TRBJ2-7	CAWSPGTGSYEQYF	TGTGCCTGGAGTCCCGGGACAGGGTCCTACGAGCAGTACTTC
TRBV4-3	few	.	TRBJ1-3	CASSQGAAGLGGNTIYF	TGCGCCAGCAGCCAAGGAGCCGCGGGATTGGGTGGAAACACCATATATTTT
TRBV28	.	TRBD1	TRBJ1-2	CASSFLGRTGPCGYTF	TGTGCCAGCAGTTTTCTGGGGAGGACAGGGCCGTGCGGCTACACCTTC
TRBV28	.	.	TRBJ1-2	CASSPGDKEGYTF	TGTGCCAGCAGTCCTGGGGACAAGGAGGGCTACACCTTC